This T cell receptor beta chain was sequenced in a study of cytomegalovirus exposure and HLA in healthy donors. This clone was observed a handful of times. 13 Jbeta primers and 60 Vbeta primers were used for the PCR. Profiling relied on immunoSEQ multiplex PCR, and the TCRdb table lists in-frame clones only, not all of them. The table includes roughly 120,000 clones, about 8.6% detected once. The length of the CDR3 is 14 residues. After removal of 4 bases from V and 7 bases from J, the junction contained 6 bases not matched to a gene. Germline-derived CDR1 and CDR2 are SEHNR and FQNEAQ (reference sequence).

The sequence derives from a woman between 35 and 50 years old in good health and CMV-seropositive. J is TRBJ2-4 and V is TRBV7-9; 8 positions match TRBD2. The specimen was PBMCs. The CDR3: CASSSGGGGNIQYF. Written as DNA, the CDR3 is TGTGCCAGCAGCTCGGGGGGGGGCGGGAACATTCAGTACTTC.